The sequence of this T cell receptor beta chain was determined in a study of T cell changes during pregnancy in multiple sclerosis. Libraries were prepared by immunoSEQ multiplex PCR; TCRdb keeps only in-frame clonotypes and omits some of them. The profile covers 30,000 to 40,000 clones, with about nine tenths appearing a single time and over 0.45% taken by the ten largest. This CDR3 has 17 amino acids. This clonotype was sampled from a female donor in good health, enrolled as a control in a pregnancy study. The sample consisted of CD4+ T cells from peripheral blood mononuclear cells, taken in the first trimester of pregnancy. V is TRBV21-1 and J is TRBJ1-1; TRBD1, the table's D call, lacks a check against the DNA. TRBV21-1 has pseudogene status. The CDR3 sequence is CASSKLDRGLVNTEAFF. The CDR3 nucleotides are TGTGCCAGCAGCAAGCTGGACAGGGGGCTCGTGAACACTGAAGCTTTCTTT.